Listed below are T cell receptor beta chains from one sample, sequenced in a study of T-cell memory formation after mild COVID-19. TCRdb ran MiXCR on the 5' RACE reads and lists one entry per CDR3 protein. The sample contains 15,000 or so distinct CDR3 sequences, roughly 23% of which appear only once. Sequencing was carried out using PBMCs or a T cell subset sorted from them (not recorded which). These receptors were taken from a man between 18 and 35 years old who had mild COVID-19 (a few samples of this study predate the infection). Cell type and time point are not known. The CDR3 runs from the conserved cysteine through the conserved F or W. D genes are given only for firm matches. Not all rows give a size; the values are once, few, many and, for expanded clones, a class.

TRBV12-3/TRBV12-4	medium-sized	NA	TRBJ2-6	CASSPPVSGANVLTF	TGTGCCAGCAGTCCCCCAGTATCTGGGGCCAACGTCCTGACTTTC
TRBV5-6	many	NA	TRBJ2-4	CASSSPEWLAKNIQYF	TGTGCCAGCAGCTCCCCAGAATGGCTAGCCAAAAACATTCAGTACTTC
TRBV3-1	once	NA	TRBJ1-1	CASSRLKNTEAFF	TGTGCCAGCAGCCGCCTGAAGAACACTGAAGCTTTCTTT
TRBV5-6	NA	NA	TRBJ1-3	CASSSGGNTIYF	TGTGCCAGCAGTTCCGGTGGAAACACCATATATTTT
TRBV20-1	few	NA	TRBJ1-2	CSAPPFYQGYGYTF	TGCAGTGCCCCCCCATTTTATCAAGGCTATGGCTACACCTTC
TRBV5-1	many	NA	TRBJ2-4	CASSLGSPLAKNIQYF	TGCGCCAGCAGCTTGGGTAGTCCTCTAGCCAAAAACATTCAGTACTTC
TRBV11-2	many	NA	TRBJ2-7	CASSLPGCEQYF	TGTGCCAGCAGCTTACCTGGGTGCGAGCAGTACTTC
TRBV5-4	few	NA	TRBJ1-2	CASSSTSTAWSNTF	TGTGCCAGCAGCTCTACCTCAACGGCCTGGAGTAACACCTTC
TRBV20-1	NA	NA	TRBJ1-2	CSARVPGDGYTF	TGCAGTGCTAGAGTCCCAGGGGATGGCTACACCTTC
TRBV7-2	NA	NA	TRBJ2-3	CASSPNGRTDTQYF	TGTGCCAGCAGCCCAAATGGACGCACAGATACGCAGTATTTT
TRBV9	NA	NA	TRBJ1-1	CASSVEWGSTEAFF	TGTGCCAGCAGCGTAGAGTGGGGCAGCACTGAAGCTTTCTTT
TRBV6-5	NA	NA	TRBJ1-1	CDSSYDSFRNTEAFF	TGTGACAGCAGTTACGACAGTTTCAGGAACACTGAAGCTTTCTTT
TRBV7-6	many	TRBD2	TRBJ2-7	CASSPSAGDPYEQYF	TGTGCCAGCAGCCCCTCGGCGGGGGACCCCTACGAGCAGTACTTC
TRBV10-3	many	NA	TRBJ1-3	CAIRLMGGLNTIYF	TGTGCCATCAGATTGATGGGGGGTTTAAACACCATATATTTT
TRBV7-2	once	NA	TRBJ1-2	CASSLLADYGYTF	TGTGCCAGCAGCTTGTTGGCTGACTATGGCTACACCTTC
TRBV5-1	many	NA	TRBJ2-7	CASRATGFYEQYF	TGCGCCAGCCGCGCGACAGGATTCTACGAGCAGTACTTC
TRBV27	once	NA	TRBJ2-3	CASSLEPRGDTQYF	TGTGCCAGCAGTTTAGAGCCCCGGGGAGATACGCAGTATTTT
TRBV25-1	many	NA	TRBJ1-6	CASSEKDSYNSPLHF	TGTGCCAGCAGTGAAAAGGATTCCTATAATTCACCCCTCCACTTT
TRBV24-1	NA	TRBD1	TRBJ2-7	CATSDQQGPIYEQYF	TGTGCCACCAGTGACCAACAGGGGCCCATCTACGAGCAGTACTTC
TRBV9	many	NA	TRBJ1-6	CASSVSPAFSLHF	TGTGCCAGCAGCGTATCCCCCGCATTCTCCCTCCACTTT
TRBV6-6	many	NA	TRBJ2-3	CASSSPVSTDTQYF	TGTGCCAGCAGTTCCCCGGTCAGCACAGATACGCAGTATTTT
TRBV20-1	many	NA	TRBJ2-1	CSARSGNEQFF	TGCAGTGCTAGAAGCGGAAATGAGCAGTTCTTC
TRBV5-1	many	TRBD1	TRBJ2-3	CASSKFQGAVINTQYF	TGCGCCAGCAGCAAATTCCAGGGGGCGGTAATAAATACGCAGTATTTT
TRBV4-2	many	NA	TRBJ1-5	CASSQVAGSNQPQHF	TGTGCCAGCAGCCAAGTGGCGGGAAGCAATCAGCCCCAGCATTTT
TRBV3-1	many	NA	TRBJ2-3	CASSQVRRGASTDTQYF	TGTGCCAGCAGCCAAGTTCGTCGGGGGGCGAGCACAGATACGCAGTATTTT
TRBV20-1	NA	NA	TRBJ2-5	CSASIRHRRETQYF	TGCAGTGCTAGTATTCGTCACAGGAGGGAGACCCAGTACTTC
TRBV7-7	many	TRBD1	TRBJ2-2	CASSPRDSFTGELFF	TGTGCTAGCAGCCCGAGGGACAGCTTTACCGGGGAGCTGTTTTTT
TRBV12-3/TRBV12-4	few	NA	TRBJ2-7	CASGPGTRSHFTYEQYF	TGTGCCAGCGGGCCGGGGACCCGGTCCCACTTTACTTACGAGCAGTACTTC
TRBV7-9	many	NA	TRBJ2-3	CASSRSLGVDTQYF	TGTGCCAGCAGCCGGTCCCTAGGGGTTGATACGCAGTATTTT
TRBV6-5	NA	NA	TRBJ1-1	CASTPRRGEVAFF	TGTGCCAGCACCCCACGACGGGGGGAAGTCGCTTTCTTT
TRBV13	few	TRBD1	TRBJ1-5	CASTTGSNQPQHF	TGTGCCAGCACGACAGGGAGCAATCAGCCCCAGCATTTT
TRBV5-5	many	TRBD2	TRBJ2-3	CASSLMTSGDSTDTQYF	TGTGCCAGCAGCTTGATGACTAGCGGGGACAGCACAGATACGCAGTATTTT
TRBV30	few	NA	TRBJ2-1	CAWMVWGYNEQFF	TGTGCCTGGATGGTATGGGGCTACAATGAGCAGTTCTTC
TRBV20-1	few	NA	TRBJ1-2	CSVSMGYRLNGYTF	TGCAGTGTTTCGATGGGGTATAGGTTGAATGGCTACACCTTC
TRBV20-1	many	NA	TRBJ1-5	CSASEAGFDNQPQHF	TGCAGTGCTAGTGAAGCTGGGTTCGACAATCAGCCCCAGCATTTT
TRBV7-3	many	TRBD2	TRBJ2-1	CASSSGLEWWNEQFF	TGTGCCAGCAGCTCTGGACTAGAGTGGTGGAATGAGCAGTTCTTC
TRBV24-1	many	NA	TRBJ2-1	CATSAASYNEQFF	TGTGCCACCAGTGCGGCTAGCTACAATGAGCAGTTCTTC
TRBV11-2	NA	NA	TRBJ1-1	CASSPPYAFF	TGTGCCAGCAGCCCTCCTTACGCTTTCTTT
TRBV4-1	many	NA	TRBJ1-2	CASSQVEGGDYGYTF	TGCGCCAGCAGCCAAGTAGAAGGAGGAGACTATGGCTACACCTTC
TRBV5-1	many	NA	TRBJ2-3	CASSPGTHTDTQYF	TGCGCCAGCAGCCCCGGGACGCACACAGATACGCAGTATTTT
TRBV2	many	TRBD2	TRBJ2-6	CASSGLGGAGANVLTF	TGTGCCAGCAGCGGACTTGGGGGGGCTGGGGCCAACGTCCTGACTTTC
TRBV18	many	NA	TRBJ2-7	CASSPPGSTGEQYF	TGTGCCAGCTCACCACCGGGCTCAACCGGGGAGCAGTACTTC
TRBV5-6	NA	NA	TRBJ2-7	CASSPDHSYEQYF	TGTGCCAGCAGCCCGGACCACTCCTACGAGCAGTACTTC
TRBV20-1	many	TRBD1	TRBJ1-5	CSATQGSQPQHF	TGCAGTGCGACACAGGGGAGTCAGCCCCAGCATTTT
TRBV5-4	few	NA	TRBJ1-2	CASSLGSLPNYGYTF	TGTGCCAGCAGCTTGGGAAGCCTCCCTAACTATGGCTACACCTTC
TRBV12-3/TRBV12-4	medium-sized	NA	TRBJ1-2	CASSLISLANYGYTF	TGTGCCAGCAGTTTAATCTCCCTAGCTAACTATGGCTACACCTTC
TRBV5-1	many	TRBD1	TRBJ2-2	CASSSDRGRVGELFF	TGCGCCAGCAGCTCGGACAGGGGGCGCGTCGGGGAGCTGTTTTTT
TRBV7-3	NA	NA	TRBJ2-1	CASSRNPGYNEQFF	TGTGCCAGCAGCCGGAATCCGGGATACAATGAGCAGTTCTTC
TRBV6-2/TRBV6-3	many	NA	TRBJ1-2	CASSYRPYSSAYGYTF	TGTGCCAGCAGTTACAGGCCCTACTCAAGCGCGTATGGCTACACCTTC
TRBV20-1	many	NA	TRBJ2-3	CSASPLEGRTDTQYF	TGCAGTGCTAGTCCACTTGAGGGGCGCACAGATACGCAGTATTTT
TRBV12-3/TRBV12-4	many	NA	TRBJ1-5	CASSLDRRYQPQHF	TGTGCCAGCAGTTTAGACAGGAGATATCAGCCCCAGCATTTT
TRBV7-2	many	NA	TRBJ2-5	CASSLTLLDIQETQYF	TGTGCCAGCAGCTTAACGCTCCTAGACATCCAAGAGACCCAGTACTTC
TRBV20-1	many	NA	TRBJ1-1	CSARVNEGTEAFF	TGCAGTGCTAGAGTGAACGAGGGGACTGAAGCTTTCTTT
TRBV2	many	TRBD1	TRBJ1-5	CASRIGQGHQPQHF	TGTGCCAGCAGGATTGGACAGGGGCATCAGCCCCAGCATTTT
TRBV5-6	many	NA	TRBJ2-2	CASSLTEPANTGELFF	TGTGCCAGCAGCCTGACAGAGCCCGCGAACACCGGGGAGCTGTTTTTT
TRBV18	many	NA	TRBJ1-2	CASSPGLSQDYGYTF	TGTGCCAGCTCACCAGGTTTGAGCCAGGACTATGGCTACACCTTC
TRBV29-1	NA	NA	TRBJ2-3	CSVLTIRTDTQYF	TGCAGCGTCCTGACTATCCGCACAGATACGCAGTATTTT
TRBV18	many	NA	TRBJ1-5	CASSPRSNSNQPQHF	TGTGCCAGCTCACCACGCAGCAATAGCAATCAGCCCCAGCATTTT
TRBV4-2	many	TRBD1	TRBJ2-2	CASRTGDYMAGELFF	TGTGCCAGTCGGACAGGGGATTATATGGCCGGGGAGCTGTTTTTT
TRBV5-1	many	NA	TRBJ1-6	CASREDSSYNSPLHF	TGCGCCAGCAGAGAGGACAGCTCCTATAATTCACCCCTCCACTTT